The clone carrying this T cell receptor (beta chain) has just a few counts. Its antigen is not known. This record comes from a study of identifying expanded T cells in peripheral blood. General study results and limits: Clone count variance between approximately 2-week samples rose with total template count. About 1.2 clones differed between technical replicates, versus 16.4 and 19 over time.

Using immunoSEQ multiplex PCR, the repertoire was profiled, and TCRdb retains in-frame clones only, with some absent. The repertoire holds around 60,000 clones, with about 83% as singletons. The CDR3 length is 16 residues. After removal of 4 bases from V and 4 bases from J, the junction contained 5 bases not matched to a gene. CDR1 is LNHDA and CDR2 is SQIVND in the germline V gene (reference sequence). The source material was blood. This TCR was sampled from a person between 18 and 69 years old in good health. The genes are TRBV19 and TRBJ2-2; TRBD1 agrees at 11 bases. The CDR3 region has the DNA TGTGCCAGTAGTACCCGGGGACAGGGGGTCACCGGGGAGCTGTTTTTT. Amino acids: CASSTRGQGVTGELFF.